Shown below are 29 T cell receptor beta chains from a single sample sequenced in a study of blood T cell repertoires in COVID-19. Some clones are missing from TCRdb's copy, which holds only in-frame ones; the method was immunoSEQ multiplex PCR. Of a few hundred thousand clones listed, about nine tenths are singletons. Sequenced input: peripheral blood. These receptors originate from a young man with active or convalescent COVID-19.

Only a few counts were recorded for this clone. The chain combines TRBV10-1 with TRBJ1-1; D gene ambiguous. With 2 bases removed from V and 1 base from J, the gap between germline ends came to 8 bases. The CDR3 is 14 residues long. Germline loops: CDR1 WNHNN, CDR2 SYGVQD (reference sequence). The CDR3 loop is CASSEGLWNTEAFF. The DNA for the CDR3 is TGCGCCAGCAGTGAGGGCCTTTGGAACACTGAAGCTTTCTTT.

The chain uses TRBV7-9 and TRBJ1-6, with TRBD1 matching 7 bases. In germline, CDR1 is SEHNR, CDR2 FQNEAQ (reference sequence). Trimming cost V 1 base and J 9 bases; bases outside gene matches: 12. This CDR3 has 17 residues. This CDR3 reads CASSLGRTGAYGSPLHF. The CDR3 nucleotides are TGTGCCAGCAGCTTAGGAAGGACAGGCGCCTATGGTTCACCCCTCCACTTT.

The V gene is TRBV2, the J gene TRBJ1-1; no clear D gene. CDR1 and CDR2 from the germline V gene are SNHLY and FYNNEI. V lost 6 bases and J lost 4, with 15 bases in between. The CDR3 length is 14 residues. As DNA, the CDR3 is TGTGCCAGCAGGCACCCCCGGCGGAGCACTGAAGCTTTCTTT. Translation gives CASRHPRRSTEAFF.

This clone was detected only once. DNA for the CDR3: TGTGCCAGCAGCAGAACCGACTATGGCTACACCTTC. It encodes CASSRTDYGYTF. The J gene is TRBJ1-2, the V gene TRBV12-3 or TRBV12-4, with D unclear. The CDR3 length is 12 residues. Between the trimmed V and J ends, which lost 6 bases and 3 bases, there was a span of 8 bases.

This clone was picked up a small number of times. The chain couples TRBV3-1 (or the pseudogene TRBV3-2) to TRBJ1-4; D gene ambiguous. Germline V gives CDR1 LGHDT, CDR2 YNNKEL (reference sequence). V shed 0 bases and J shed 10 bases, with 12 bases lying between them. This CDR3 spans 14 amino acids. CDR3 coding DNA: TGTGCCAGCAGCCAAGACTCCTTTTTCGGAAAACTGTTTTTT. Its protein product is CASSQDSFFGKLFF.

The chain combines TRBV29-1 with TRBJ1-2; TRBD1 is a possible D gene (6 bases). The CDR3 is 13 residues long. CDR1 and CDR2 from the germline V gene are SQVTM and ANQGSEA. CDR3 sequence (DNA): TGCAGTTCCCAAACAGGGCCCGACTATGGCTACACCTTC. Protein: CSSQTGPDYGYTF.

The CDR3 nucleotides read TGTGCCAGCAGTTTAAAAACTAGCGGTACAGATACGCAGTATTTT. Translated: CASSLKTSGTDTQYF. V usage is TRBV27 and J usage is TRBJ2-3, with 8 bases identical to TRBD2. This CDR3 contains 15 residues. Germline CDR1 MNHEY, CDR2 SMNVEV (reference sequence). J gave up 3 bases and V 2 bases, and 4 bases lay outside the gene matches.

The chain is built from TRBV27 and TRBJ1-5; D is unresolved. Germline lookup yields CDR1 MNHEY and CDR2 SMNVEV (reference sequence). Trimming shortened V by 6 bases and J by 3 bases, and 9 bases separated the two germline ends. The CDR3 extends over 13 amino acids. DNA of the CDR3: TGTGCCAGCAGACTCGGGTTCAATCAGCCCCAGCATTTT. It translates to CASRLGFNQPQHF.

This clone has a count of ten or more. The chain is built from TRBV5-5 and TRBJ1-5, with a possible D match to TRBD1 (6 bases). CDR1 SGHKS and CDR2 YYEKEE come from the germline V gene (reference sequence). The V gene lost 5 bases and the J gene lost 0 bases, with 12 bases spanning the gap. This CDR3 comprises 15 residues. Written as DNA, the CDR3 is TGTGCCAGCAGAGCGACAGGTTATAGCAATCAGCCCCAGCATTTT. Protein product: CASRATGYSNQPQHF.

This sequence joins TRBV27 and TRBJ1-2; 12 bases are shared with TRBD1. V was pared by 1 base and J by 3 bases, with 3 bases of the junction left unmatched. Per the germline V gene, CDR1 is MNHEY and CDR2 is SMNVEV (reference sequence). The CDR3 has 16 residues. Written as DNA, the CDR3 is TGTGCCAGCAGTTTATACGGGACAGGGGGCGACTATGGCTACACCTTC. Residues: CASSLYGTGGDYGYTF.

CDR3 residues: CASSRLAGGYNEQFF. The CDR3 DNA follows: TGTGCCAGCAGTAGACTAGCGGGGGGGTACAATGAGCAGTTCTTC. V is TRBV2 and J is TRBJ2-1; 14 positions match TRBD2. This CDR3 has 15 amino acids. Germline V CDR1 and CDR2: SNHLY, FYNNEI. Trimming cost V 5 bases and J 4 bases; bases outside gene matches: 1. Based on the CDR3 plus reference TRBV2 and TRBJ2-1, the full variable domain is EPEVTQTPSHQVTQMGQEVILRCVPISNHLYFYWYRQILGQKVEFLVSFYNNEISEKSEIFDDQFSVERPDGSNFTLKIRSTKLEDSAMYFCASSRLAGGYNEQFFGPGTRLTVL.

V usage is TRBV27 and J usage is TRBJ1-3; a weak D match, TRBD1 (6 bases). The germline V gene has CDR1 MNHEY and CDR2 SMNVEV (reference sequence). Trimming took 3 bases from V and 0 from J, leaving 9 bases between them. This CDR3 has 15 residues. The CDR3 bases are TGTGCCAGCAGTTTGCAGGGGTTCTCTGGAAACACCATATATTTT. It is translated as CASSLQGFSGNTIYF.

The CDR3 here is CASSPGWGRTGELFF. In DNA, the CDR3 is TGTGCCAGCAGCCCTGGGTGGGGCCGGACCGGGGAGCTGTTTTTT. This chain joins TRBV27 and TRBJ2-2; perhaps TRBD1 as D (5 bases). V was clipped by 6 bases and J by 5 bases, with 16 bases between them. The germline V gene encodes CDR1 MNHEY and CDR2 SMNVEV (reference sequence). CDR3 length: 15 amino acids.

This rearrangement joins TRBV6-2 or TRBV6-3 to TRBJ2-1; D is uncertain. V was pared by 2 bases and J by 4 bases, with 6 bases between. CDR1 is MNHEY, CDR2 SVGEGT, per germline. This CDR3 has 13 residues. CDR3 coding DNA: TGTGCCAGCAGTTACGCACTATACAATGAGCAGTTCTTC. Amino acids: CASSYALYNEQFF.

This chain joins TRBV9 and TRBJ2-3, with 9 bases matching TRBD2. Germline V gives CDR1 SGDLS, CDR2 YYNGEE. The V segment lost 4 bases and the J segment 1 base; nucleotides outside the gene matches: 1. CDR3 size: 14 residues. CDR3: CASSRTSGTDTQYF. The CDR3 DNA sequence: TGTGCCAGCAGCCGGACTAGCGGCACAGATACGCAGTATTTT. The full variable domain, completed using reference TRBV9 and TRBJ2-3, is DSGVTQTPKHLITATGQRVTLRCSPRSGDLSVYWYQQSLDQGLQFLIQYYNGEERAKGNILERFSAQQFPDLHSELNLSSLELGDSALYFCASSRTSGTDTQYFGPGTRLTVL.

The genes are TRBV19 and TRBJ2-1, with 13 bases that match TRBD2. The CDR3 spans 17 residues. The germline V gene has CDR1 LNHDA and CDR2 SQIVND (reference sequence). V shed 5 bases, J shed 6 bases, and the junction held 10 bases outside the gene matches. CDR3 amino acids: CASSPRLLAGGRNEQFF. Written as DNA, the CDR3 is TGTGCCAGTAGTCCGCGGTTACTAGCGGGGGGGCGCAATGAGCAGTTCTTC.

V and J are TRBV7-3 and TRBJ2-1; 14 bases line up with TRBD2. V shed 5 bases and J 2 bases; nucleotides not matched to a gene: 8. CDR3 size: 18 residues. CDR1 SGHTA and CDR2 FQGTGA come from the germline V gene. CDR3 nucleotides: TGTGCCAGCAGCCCGGGGACTAGCGGGAGAACGGCCTACAATGAGCAGTTCTTC. It translates to CASSPGTSGRTAYNEQFF.

J is TRBJ1-1 and V is TRBV18; possible D gene TRBD1, 5 bases. CDR3 size: 14 residues. Germline loops: CDR1 KGHSH, CDR2 LQKENI. V gave up 0 bases and J gave up 0 bases, with 5 bases separating them. The CDR3 region has the DNA TGTGCCAGCTCACCACCAGGGGTGAACACTGAAGCTTTCTTT. Its translation is CASSPPGVNTEAFF. The full variable domain, its missing parts supplied by reference TRBV18 and TRBJ1-1, is NAGVMQNPRHLVRRRGQEARLRCSPMKGHSHVYWYRQLPEEGLKFMVYLQKENIIDESGMPKERFSAEFPKEGPSILRIQQVVRGDSAAYFCASSPPGVNTEAFFGQGTRLTVV.

This clone was recorded only once. Here the CDR3 DNA reads TGTGCCAGCAGCTTGACACTCTACGAGCAGTACTTC. This sequence encodes CASSLTLYEQYF. This chain uses TRBV11-2 with TRBJ2-7; D is uncertain. The CDR3 has 12 amino acids. CDR1 and CDR2 from the germline V gene are SGHAT and FQNNGV. Trimming removed 3 bases at V and 3 bases at J, with 6 bases between.

The chain's CDR3 is CASSLQMNTEAFF. For the CDR3, the DNA is TGCGCCAGCAGCCTCCAGATGAACACTGAAGCTTTCTTT. The chain links TRBV4-1 to TRBJ1-1; D remains ambiguous. This CDR3 is built from 13 residues. V was pared by 4 bases and J by 0 bases, with 6 bases between. CDR1 is MGHRA, CDR2 YSYEKL, per germline.

This clone was counted a single time. The chain is built from TRBV7-2 and TRBJ2-7; possibly TRBD2 for D (5 bases). The CDR3 length is 15 residues. V lost 1 base and J 6 bases, leaving 16 bases between the germline ends. The germline gives CDR1 SGHTA, CDR2 FQGNSA. CDR3 loop: CASSLEAEYGFEQYF. For the CDR3, the DNA is TGTGCCAGCAGCTTAGAAGCGGAGTACGGATTCGAGCAGTACTTC.

This rearrangement joins TRBV11-3 to TRBJ1-5; perhaps TRBD1 as D (5 bases). The V end lost 4 bases, the J end lost 2 bases, and 18 bases lay between the germline ends. Germline-derived CDR1 and CDR2 are SGHNT and YENEEA. The CDR3 extends over 17 amino acids. The CDR3 loop reads CASSSGHGIWGNQPQHF. The CDR3 DNA reads as TGTGCCAGCAGCTCCGGACACGGCATATGGGGCAATCAGCCCCAGCATTTT.

J is TRBJ2-5 and V is TRBV5-6; D may be TRBD2 (7 bases). The germline CDR1 and CDR2 sequences are SGHDT and YYEEEE. Trimming stripped 6 bases from V and 6 bases from J, with 24 bases between. The length of the CDR3 is 16 residues. The CDR3 region has the DNA TGTGCCAGCACCCCCGGCTGGGGGGGCTTTAAGAAGACCCAGTACTTC. Amino acids: CASTPGWGGFKKTQYF.

This chain joins TRBV7-8 and TRBJ1-5, with 9 positions matching TRBD1. The CDR3 has 18 residues. After removal of 0 bases from V and 2 bases from J, the junction contained 8 bases not matched to a gene. CDR1 SGHVS and CDR2 FQNEAQ come from the germline V gene. CDR3 amino acids: CASSLAFWRTGGNQPQHF. The CDR3 coding sequence is TGTGCCAGCAGCTTAGCGTTTTGGAGGACAGGGGGCAATCAGCCCCAGCATTTT.

This chain joins TRBV4-1 and TRBJ2-5; no reliable D call. This CDR3 comprises 14 residues. The germline CDR1 and CDR2 sequences are MGHRA and YSYEKL. V lost 3 bases and J lost 5, with 13 bases in between. The CDR3 DNA follows: TGCGCCAGCAGCCATGCAATGGGCCGCGAGACCCAGTACTTC. Its protein is CASSHAMGRETQYF.

This clone was detected only once. The chain couples TRBV4-1 to TRBJ1-1; no firm D call. There are 15 residues in the CDR3. Germline V gene data show CDR1 as MGHRA and CDR2 as YSYEKL. V gave up 0 bases and J gave up 2 bases, with 10 bases separating them. CDR3 region: CASSQDYTFNTEAFF. The CDR3 bases are TGCGCCAGCAGCCAAGATTACACCTTTAACACTGAAGCTTTCTTT.

The rearrangement links TRBV11-2 to TRBJ2-3, with D perhaps matching TRBD1 (5 bases). CDR3 length equals 15 residues. Germline V gene lookup returns CDR1 SGHAT and CDR2 FQNNGV. The V end was cut by 1 base, the J end by 6 bases, with 14 bases between. CDR3 in amino acids: CASSLVRTSQDTQYF. For the CDR3, the DNA is TGTGCCAGCAGCTTAGTTCGGACATCCCAGGATACGCAGTATTTT.

The CDR3 DNA is TGTGCCAGCAGCGTAGGGACAGGCGACTACCAAGAGACCCAGTACTTC. Encoded protein: CASSVGTGDYQETQYF. This chain connects TRBV9 to TRBJ2-5, with TRBD1 matching 7 bases. After removal of 0 bases from V and 0 bases from J, the junction contained 5 bases not matched to a gene. Germline lookup yields CDR1 SGDLS and CDR2 YYNGEE. This CDR3 contains 16 residues.

This rearrangement joins TRBV18 to TRBJ1-2, with 11 bases matching TRBD1. Germline CDR1 is KGHSH and CDR2 is LQKENI. After removal of 3 bases from V and 1 base from J, the junction contained 1 base not matched to a gene. The CDR3 is 15 residues long. The CDR3: CASSPGTGGNYGYTF. The DNA of the CDR3 is TGTGCCAGCTCACCCGGGACAGGGGGTAACTATGGCTACACCTTC. The full variable domain, its missing parts supplied by reference TRBV18 and TRBJ1-2, is NAGVMQNPRHLVRRRGQEARLRCSPMKGHSHVYWYRQLPEEGLKFMVYLQKENIIDESGMPKERFSAEFPKEGPSILRIQQVVRGDSAAYFCASSPGTGGNYGYTFGSGTRLTVV.